These 14 T cell receptor beta chains came from one sample sequenced in a study of spatial heterogeneity in lung cancer. MiXCR, run by TCRdb on the 5' RACE reads, gives a single entry per CDR3 protein. Altogether approximately 7,600 distinct CDR3 sequences are present, 14% to 15% being singletons, with the ten largest covering approximately 10%. What these receptors recognize is not known. Time point of the sample: sample taken at primary tumor resection. Findings of the study overall: Counts of expanded intratumoral alpha and beta TCRs tracked tumor mutation counts.

Specimen: lung tumor tissue, collected at surgery. The receptors stem from a female donor with early-stage non-small cell lung cancer.

This clonotype was counted at least ten times. A library prepared for alpha chains yielded this beta chain as an off-target read; its size is of little meaning. The chain carries TRBV23-1 and TRBJ2-7, with D perhaps matching TRBD1 (6 bases). TRBV23-1 is an ORF, and what it does is uncertain. The CDR3 is 15 amino acids. V lost 3 bases and J lost 0, with 12 bases in between. This chain's CDR3 is CASSQMTGDSYEQYF. The CDR3 bases are TGCGCCAGCAGTCAGATGACAGGCGACTCCTACGAGCAGTACTTC.

Note on this clonotype: This beta chain appears as a stray read in a library generated for alpha chains; its size is not informative. The rearrangement uses TRBV19 and TRBJ2-4, with D uncertain. This CDR3 comprises 18 residues. CDR1 and CDR2 from the germline V gene are LNHDA and SQIVND (reference sequence). V shed 2 bases and J shed 0 bases, with 17 bases lying between them. In DNA, the CDR3 is TGTGCCAGTAGTATAAAGCCCCAGAAAGGGTTAGCCAAAAACATTCAGTACTTC. Its protein is CASSIKPQKGLAKNIQYF.

A word on this clonotype: For a library built for alpha chains, this beta chain is a stray read; little rests on its size. This chain connects TRBV7-2 to TRBJ1-1; D may be TRBD1 (6 bases). Per the germline V gene, CDR1 is SGHTA and CDR2 is FQGNSA. This CDR3 comprises 13 residues. Trimming pared 2 bases from V and 7 bases from J, leaving 11 bases between. This CDR3 reads CASSLMDSREAFF. DNA of the CDR3: TGTGCCAGCAGCTTAATGGACAGCCGTGAAGCTTTCTTT.

Judged by abundance, this clonotype is medium-sized (0.01 to 0.1%). This beta chain is an off-target read within a library intended for alpha chains, so its frequency means little. The J gene is TRBJ2-2, the V gene TRBV6-2 or TRBV6-3, with D uncertain. The CDR3 is made up of 14 amino acids. CDR1 MNHEY and CDR2 SVGEGT come from the germline V gene. V was trimmed by 7 bases and J by 0 bases, leaving 9 bases between them. For the CDR3, the DNA is TGTGCCAGCAACCAACCCCCGAACACCGGGGAGCTGTTTTTT. As protein: CASNQPPNTGELFF.

This clonotype came up a few times. As an off-target read in a library built for alpha chains, this beta chain has a frequency of little significance. In DNA, the CDR3 is TGTGCCAGCAGCTTGGAGGGCTACGAGCAGTTCTTC. This gives the protein CASSLEGYEQFF. V usage is TRBV7-6 and J usage is TRBJ2-1, with D maybe TRBD2 (6 bases). Germline values: CDR1 SGHVS, CDR2 FNYEAQ. V lost 3 bases to trimming and J lost 10 bases, with 10 bases between them. The CDR3 sequence is 12 residues long.

This clonotype is deemed medium-sized. This beta chain is a stray sequence in a library constructed for alpha chains; its clone size is not meaningful. This chain uses TRBV19 with TRBJ2-7; possibly TRBD1 or TRBD2 for D (6 bases each). Germline-derived CDR1 and CDR2 are LNHDA and SQIVND (reference sequence). The V end was cut by 7 bases, the J end by 1 base, with 11 bases between. The CDR3 length is 13 residues. The CDR3 region is CASKGGTSYEQYF. The CDR3 DNA reads TGTGCCAGTAAGGGGGGCACGTCCTACGAGCAGTACTTC.

This clonotype was picked up many times. This beta chain is off target for a library built for alpha chains, so its abundance means little. The rearrangement uses TRBV5-1 and TRBJ2-3; 11 bases are a match to TRBD2. This CDR3 is 18 amino acids long. With 7 bases clipped from V and 2 bases from J, the junction kept 15 bases outside the gene matches. The germline gives CDR1 SGHRS, CDR2 YFSETQ. Here the CDR3 DNA reads TGCGCCAGCCGCCTAGGTCAAAGACTAGCGGGGCCCACAGATACGCAGTATTTT. This codes for CASRLGQRLAGPTDTQYF.

By sample share, this clonotype is medium-sized. The library was prepared for alpha chains; this beta chain is a stray read, so its frequency means little. This sequence joins TRBV20-1 and TRBJ1-1, with TRBD1 matching 8 bases. V shed 3 bases, J shed 11 bases, and the junction held 11 bases outside the gene matches. Germline CDR1 is DFQATT and CDR2 is SNEGSKA (reference sequence). The CDR3 runs to 13 residues. CDR3 nucleotide sequence: TGCAGTGCTAGTGCTACAGGGGGGAACCAGGCTTTCTTT. It translates to CSASATGGNQAFF.

This clonotype was observed at least ten times. Little can be read into the size of this beta chain, an off-target read in a library designed for alpha chains. CDR3 protein: CASSLAGRENEQYF. In DNA, the CDR3 is TGTGCCAGCAGCTTAGCAGGAAGGGAAAACGAGCAGTACTTC. This chain uses TRBV11-2 with TRBJ2-7; no definite D call. In germline, CDR1 is SGHAT, CDR2 FQNNGV. There are 14 residues in the CDR3. V gave up 1 base and J gave up 5 bases, with 12 bases separating them.

This clonotype has ten or more counts. This beta chain was picked up by a library intended for alpha chains and is off target, so its count carries little meaning. V gene TRBV18 combines with J gene TRBJ1-2; D remains ambiguous. Germline V gene data show CDR1 as KGHSH and CDR2 as LQKENI. CDR3 length equals 14 residues. Between the trimmed V and J ends, which lost 5 bases and 2 bases, there was a span of 12 bases. The chain's CDR3 is CASSTLRENYGYTF. The CDR3 DNA is TGTGCCAGCTCAACCCTGAGGGAGAACTATGGCTACACCTTC.

This clonotype was counted at least ten times. This beta chain came through as a stray read in a library set up for alpha chains, and its size says little. The chain couples TRBV28 to TRBJ1-1; no clear D gene. Germline loops: CDR1 MDHEN, CDR2 SYDVKM. The CDR3 has 13 residues. V was clipped by 7 bases and J by 4 bases, with 13 bases between them. The CDR3 DNA sequence: TGTGCCAGCACCCAGATGAGGATCACTGAAGCTTTCTTT. Translating it yields CASTQMRITEAFF.

This clonotype is judged medium-sized (0.01 to 0.1%). This beta chain is off target for a library built for alpha chains, so its abundance means little. CDR3 residues: CASSFVRGGPNEQFF. Written as DNA, the CDR3 is TGTGCCAGCAGCTTCGTTCGAGGGGGCCCTAATGAGCAGTTCTTC. The chain employs TRBV7-9 and TRBJ2-1, with 7 bases matching TRBD1. The germline gives CDR1 SEHNR, CDR2 FQNEAQ (reference sequence). CDR3 size: 15 residues. V trimming: 3 bases; J trimming: 7 bases; junction bases outside the gene matches: 9. Full variable domain (missing parts from reference TRBV7-9 and TRBJ2-1): DTGVSQNPRHKITKRGQNVTFRCDPISEHNRLYWYRQTLGQGPEFLTYFQNEAQLEKSRLLSDRFSAERPKGSFSTLEIQRTEQGDSAMYLCASSFVRGGPNEQFFGPGTRLTVL.

This clonotype is judged medium-sized. Little can be read into the size of this beta chain, an off-target read in a library designed for alpha chains. The J gene is TRBJ2-1, the V gene TRBV27; 7 nucleotides line up with TRBD2. CDR1 is MNHEY and CDR2 is SMNVEV in the germline V gene (reference sequence). The length of the CDR3 is 12 residues. With 8 bases clipped from V and 9 bases from J, the junction kept 7 bases outside the gene matches. The CDR3 nucleotides read TGTGCCAGCGGGGGGGTTGGTTTTGAGCAGTTCTTC. It translates to CASGGVGFEQFF.

This clonotype was seen at least ten times. Since it is a stray read in a library aimed at alpha chains, this beta chain has a size that is not meaningful. The chain employs TRBV10-1 and TRBJ2-1; the D is unclear. V lost 0 bases to trimming and J lost 9 bases, with 6 bases between them. The V gene's germline CDR1 is WNHNN and CDR2 SYGVQD (reference sequence). The CDR3 extends over 12 amino acids. CDR3 amino acids: CASSESRSEQFF. The CDR3 coding sequence is TGCGCCAGCAGTGAGTCGAGAAGTGAGCAGTTCTTC.